A selection of T cell receptor beta chains follows, all from one sample in a study of cytomegalovirus exposure and HLA in healthy donors. Measured with immunoSEQ multiplex PCR; TCRdb has only the in-frame clones, and not every one. In the table there are about 120,000 clones, around 81% of which are singletons. The sample taken for sequencing was PBMCs. The receptors come from a woman aged 25 to 39 in good health and CMV-seronegative. The CDR3 runs from the conserved cysteine through the conserved F or W. The order of the fields is V gene, clone size, D gene, J gene, CDR3 DNA, CDR3 protein. A D gene is named only where the DNA matches it firmly. Clone size, where shown, is once, few, many, or a class for clones that have expanded.

>TRBV18|once|.|TRBJ1-5
TGTGCCAGCTCACCCGATCAGGGTCAAAATCAGCCCCAGCATTTT
CASSPDQGQNQPQHF
>TRBV6-6|.|TRBD1|TRBJ2-5
TGTGCCACCAAACGGGGACAGGTAGAGACCCAGTACTTC
CATKRGQVETQYF
>TRBV19|once|TRBD2|TRBJ2-1
TGTGCCAGTGCGTCATGGCTAGCGGGCTCCAATGAGCAGTTCTTC
CASASWLAGSNEQFF
>TRBV11-2|.|TRBD2|TRBJ2-7
TGTGCCAGCAGCTTAACTAGCGGGAGCTACGAGCAGTACTTC
CASSLTSGSYEQYF
>TRBV19|.|.|TRBJ1-4
TGTGCCAGTAGTATGGCCGCCGGGGTGACTAATGAAAAACTGTTTTTT
CASSMAAGVTNEKLFF
>TRBV7-9|.|TRBD1|TRBJ1-2
TGTGCCAGCAGCTCACCCCTCACGACAGGGAGCTATGGCTACACCTTC
CASSSPLTTGSYGYTF
>TRBV27|.|TRBD2|TRBJ2-1
TGTGCCAGCGAGGGACTACCTGGGAATGAGCAGTTCTTC
CASEGLPGNEQFF
>TRBV28|once|.|TRBJ2-7
TGTGCCAGCACCCCGGGACTCACGGCCCTCCACGAGCAGTACTTC
CASTPGLTALHEQYF
>TRBV27|.|TRBD1|TRBJ2-1
TGTGCCAGCAGTTTAGGACAGGGGATGGACGGGGAGCAGTTCTTC
CASSLGQGMDGEQFF
>TRBV7-9|.|.|TRBJ1-5
TGTGCCAGCAGCAAGGACAGTGAAAATCAGCCCCAGCATTTT
CASSKDSENQPQHF
>TRBV28|.|TRBD1|TRBJ1-1
TGTGCCACCGTGGGACAGCACACTGAAGCTTTCTTT
CATVGQHTEAFF
>TRBV7-2|.|TRBD1|TRBJ2-2
TGTGCCAGCAGCCCCAGGGGGCGGGTGACCACCGGGGAGCTGTTTTTT
CASSPRGRVTTGELFF
>TRBV14|.|.|TRBJ2-3
TGTGCCAGCAGCCAAGATTTTGAGGGCCAGGACACAGATACGCAGTATTTT
CASSQDFEGQDTDTQYF
>TRBV19|.|TRBD1|TRBJ2-7
TGTGCCAGTAGTATAGAAAAGGGGGCGTCCTACGAGCAGTACTTC
CASSIEKGASYEQYF
>TRBV2|once|TRBD2|TRBJ2-1
TGTGCCAGCCTTAGCGGGAGTAGGTTAGATGAGCAGTTCTTC
CASLSGSRLDEQFF
>TRBV28|once|TRBD1|TRBJ1-2
TGTGCCAGCAGTACCGACAGGGGCGGCTACACCTTC
CASSTDRGGYTF
>TRBV7-2|.|TRBD2|TRBJ2-5
TGTGCCAGCAGCCTAGGGTCTAGCGGGACCCAAGAGACCCAGTACTTC
CASSLGSSGTQETQYF
>TRBV9|.|.|TRBJ2-6
TGTGCCAGCAGCGCCTGGACAGTCTCTGGGGCCAACGTCCTGACTTTC
CASSAWTVSGANVLTF
>TRBV29-1|.|TRBD2|TRBJ2-2
TGCAGCGTAGACCCTACGGGAGGGCCCGCCGGGGAGCTGTTTTTT
CSVDPTGGPAGELFF
>TRBV28|.|TRBD1|TRBJ1-5
TGTGCCAGCATTCGGACAGGGAATCAGCCCCAGCATTTT
CASIRTGNQPQHF
>TRBV27|.|TRBD1|TRBJ1-4
TGTGCCAGCAGACGGACAGGCATAGTTGAAAAACTGTTTTTT
CASRRTGIVEKLFF
>TRBV11-2|.|TRBD1|TRBJ1-6
TGTGCCAGCAGCATCCGGGACAGGGAAAATTCACCCCTCCACTTT
CASSIRDRENSPLHF
>TRBV28|.|.|TRBJ2-3
TGTGCCAGCAGGGCTCGAGGGCCAGATACGCAGTATTTT
CASRARGPDTQYF
>TRBV7-2|few|TRBD1|TRBJ2-7
TGTGCCAGCAGCCCAGGGGGCTACGAGCAGTACTTC
CASSPGGYEQYF
>TRBV28|.|.|TRBJ2-4
TGTGCCAGCAGTTCGACAGGACTCCAAAACATTCAGTACTTC
CASSSTGLQNIQYF
>TRBV7-9|.|.|TRBJ1-6
TGTGCCAGCAGCTTGGGGGGTGTCCCCGATTCACCCCTCCACTTT
CASSLGGVPDSPLHF